Shown below are 29 T cell receptor beta chains from a single sample sequenced in a study of CD8 T cells in Susac syndrome. About 0.5 to 1 ug RNA was reverse transcribed with random hexamers. A single record per CDR3 protein comes from TCRdb applying MiXCR to the immunoSEQ multiplex PCR reads. The sample yields 150,000 or so distinct CDR3 sequences, just under 95% seen once. The sequenced material came from CD4+ T cells from PBMCs. The receptors shown here come from a human donor with Susac syndrome.

The chain is built from TRBV29-1 and TRBJ2-7; no definite D call. This CDR3 has 11 amino acids. V gave up 0 bases and J gave up 6 bases, with 6 bases separating them. From germline, CDR1 is SQVTM and CDR2 ANQGSEA. CDR3 in amino acids: CSVEDRSEQYF. The DNA for the CDR3 is TGCAGCGTTGAAGATCGTAGCGAGCAGTACTTC.

The chain joins TRBV18 to TRBJ1-1; perhaps TRBD1 as D (5 bases). The CDR3 has 14 residues. Germline CDR1 is KGHSH and CDR2 is LQKENI. V dropped 3 bases and J dropped 8 bases, with 16 bases sitting between them. The CDR3 is CASSPRTAEGEAFF. CDR3 DNA sequence: TGTGCCAGCTCACCGCGCACAGCGGAGGGGGAAGCTTTCTTT.

This chain joins TRBV29-1 and TRBJ1-4; D is ambiguous. V was trimmed by 1 base and J by 6 bases, leaving 3 bases between them. CDR1 and CDR2 (germline): SQVTM, ANQGSEA. The CDR3 length is 11 residues. CDR3 in amino acids: CSVEVDEKLFF. As DNA, the CDR3 is TGCAGCGTTGAAGTTGATGAAAAACTGTTTTTT.

This rearrangement joins TRBV5-4 to TRBJ1-1; weak D call: TRBD1 (6 bases). Germline-derived CDR1 and CDR2 are SGHNT and YYREEE (reference sequence). Trimming removed 1 base at V and 1 base at J, with 11 bases between. The CDR3 totals 15 residues. The chain's CDR3 is CASSLNRVSNTEAFF. In DNA, the CDR3 is TGTGCCAGCAGCTTGAACAGGGTGTCGAACACTGAAGCTTTCTTT. The entire variable domain, with the rest obtained from reference TRBV5-4 and TRBJ1-1, is as follows: ETGVTQSPTHLIKTRGQQVTLRCSSQSGHNTVSWYQQALGQGPQFIFQYYREEENGRGNFPPRFSGLQFPNYSSELNVNALELDDSALYLCASSLNRVSNTEAFFGQGTRLTVV.

This chain connects TRBV4-1 to TRBJ2-2, with TRBD2 identical over 12 bases. Germline values: CDR1 MGHRA, CDR2 YSYEKL. The CDR3 sequence is 16 residues long. V shed 3 bases, J shed 4 bases, and the junction held 3 bases outside the gene matches. The CDR3 coding sequence is TGCGCCAGCAGCCAGGGGGGACTAGCGGGCACCGGGGAGCTGTTTTTT. Translation: CASSQGGLAGTGELFF.

The rearrangement links TRBV9 to TRBJ2-5; TRBD1 matches 7 bases. V lost 2 bases, J lost 5 bases, and 6 bases stayed unmatched. CDR1 is SGDLS, CDR2 YYNGEE, per germline. This CDR3 has 14 residues. CDR3 residues: CASSVLGGPETQYF. CDR3 bases: TGTGCCAGCAGCGTCCTAGGGGGCCCCGAGACCCAGTACTTC.

This chain uses TRBV18 with TRBJ2-1, with 10 bases identical to TRBD2. In germline, CDR1 is KGHSH, CDR2 LQKENI. This CDR3 region has 15 residues. V lost 1 base to trimming and J lost 7 bases; unmatched junction nucleotides: 4. Written as DNA, the CDR3 is TGTGCCAGCTCACCACTAGCGGGAGGCGGGAATGAGCAGTTCTTC. It encodes CASSPLAGGGNEQFF.

The chain is built from TRBV18 and TRBJ2-7; D remains ambiguous. CDR3 length: 16 residues. From germline, CDR1 is KGHSH and CDR2 LQKENI. Trimming removed 3 bases at V and 0 bases at J, with 15 bases between. DNA for the CDR3: TGTGCCAGCTCACCGACCTTCACTCCCTCCTCCTACGAGCAGTACTTC. Translated, it gives CASSPTFTPSSYEQYF.

This clonotype was seen only once. The chain has TRBV7-9 and TRBJ1-1; D not certain. The V end lost 3 bases, the J end lost 7 bases, and 3 bases lay between the germline ends. The germline V gene encodes CDR1 SEHNR and CDR2 FQNEAQ (reference sequence). CDR3 length: 10 amino acids. This CDR3 reads CASSFLEAFF. The CDR3 nucleotides read TGTGCCAGCAGCTTCCTTGAAGCTTTCTTT.

V gene TRBV15 combines with J gene TRBJ2-7, with D possibly being TRBD1 or TRBD2 (5 bases each). The CDR3 covers 14 residues. The germline gives CDR1 LNHNV, CDR2 YYDKDF (reference sequence). V gave up 0 bases and J gave up 4 bases, with 10 bases separating them. This CDR3 is CATSREGPSYEQYF. In DNA form, the CDR3 reads TGTGCCACCAGCAGAGAGGGACCCTCGTACGAGCAGTACTTC.

This clonotype was recorded only once. The chain couples TRBV20-1 to TRBJ2-7; weak D call: TRBD1 (5 bases). The CDR3 sequence is 11 residues long. Trimming cost V 2 bases and J 5 bases, with 7 bases left between them. Germline values: CDR1 DFQATT, CDR2 SNEGSKA (reference sequence). The CDR3 spells CSARQGNEQYF. The DNA for the CDR3 is TGCAGTGCTAGACAGGGAAACGAGCAGTACTTC.

The chain recombines TRBV4-1 with TRBJ1-1, with no clear D. V dropped 1 base and J dropped 5 bases, with 14 bases sitting between them. The CDR3 has 15 residues. Per the germline V gene, CDR1 is MGHRA and CDR2 is YSYEKL. The CDR3 protein is CASSQGDRGSTEAFF. CDR3 DNA: TGCGCCAGCAGCCAAGGAGATCGGGGTTCGACTGAAGCTTTCTTT.

Only one count was recorded for this clonotype. V is TRBV9 and J is TRBJ2-2, with D maybe TRBD2 (6 bases). Germline CDR1 is SGDLS and CDR2 is YYNGEE. The CDR3 is 14 residues long. V lost 0 bases and J 7 bases, leaving 10 bases between the germline ends. Here the CDR3 DNA reads TGTGCCAGCAGCGTAGCCGGGAGTGTCGGGGAGCTGTTTTTT. It specifies CASSVAGSVGELFF.

The chain couples TRBV18 to TRBJ1-1; no clear D. CDR1 and CDR2 (germline): KGHSH, LQKENI. The CDR3 length is 15 residues. Trimming removed 3 bases from V and 4 bases from J, with 15 bases in between. This CDR3 is CASSPTDGFFTEAFF. The CDR3 bases are TGTGCCAGCTCACCGACCGATGGTTTCTTCACTGAAGCTTTCTTT.

The CDR3, as DNA: TGCAGCGTTGAGGGTGCGGGACCAGAGACCCAGTACTTC. Its translation is CSVEGAGPETQYF. This chain links TRBV29-1 with TRBJ2-5; possibly TRBD2 for D (6 bases). Trimming removed 3 bases at V and 4 bases at J, with 12 bases between. CDR3 length equals 13 residues. From germline, CDR1 is SQVTM and CDR2 ANQGSEA.

The chain uses TRBV7-2 and TRBJ1-5; TRBD1 agrees at 9 bases. The CDR3 spans 18 residues. Germline V lookup: CDR1 SGHTA, CDR2 FQGNSA. The trim removed 0 bases at V and 6 bases at J, leaving 12 bases unmatched. The CDR3 bases are TGTGCCAGCAGCTTAGCGGGGACAGGGAAAGGAATGGGTCAGCCCCAGCATTTT. Its translation: CASSLAGTGKGMGQPQHF.

CDR3 protein: CASSGGQGISPLHF. CDR3 bases: TGTGCCAGCAGCGGAGGACAGGGGATTTCACCCCTCCACTTT. The chain employs TRBV9 and TRBJ1-6; 9 bases match TRBD1. V trimming: 3 bases; J trimming: 9 bases; junction bases outside the gene matches: 4. CDR3 length: 14 amino acids. Germline lookup yields CDR1 SGDLS and CDR2 YYNGEE.

The genes are TRBV25-1 and TRBJ1-2; weak D call: TRBD1 (5 bases). This CDR3 has 13 amino acids. In germline, CDR1 is MGHDK, CDR2 SYGVNS. V lost 6 bases to trimming and J lost 1 base, with 9 bases between them. The DNA of the CDR3 is TGTGCCAGCAGGCCGGGACTTAACTATGGCTACACCTTC. Protein sequence: CASRPGLNYGYTF.

The CDR3 loop reads CSYVARYNEQFF. The CDR3 DNA is TGCAGCTACGTAGCGCGGTACAATGAGCAGTTCTTC. The J gene is TRBJ2-1, the V gene TRBV29-1, with D perhaps TRBD2 (5 bases). CDR3 length equals 12 residues. Germline V gene sequence: CDR1 SQVTM, CDR2 ANQGSEA. Trimming removed 8 bases at V and 4 bases at J, with 12 bases between.

Regarding this clonotype: At one end the junction does not follow the germline gene, possibly because of a read error. This chain links TRBV7-9 with TRBJ1-1; D uncertain. The CDR3 totals 11 residues. Germline-derived CDR1 and CDR2 are SEHNR and FQNEAQ (reference sequence). This CDR3 reads CATSMNTEAFF. The CDR3 DNA reads as TGTGCCACCAGCATGAACACTGAAGCTTTCTTT.

The rearrangement links TRBV6-1 to TRBJ1-4; D remains unclear. V lost 4 bases and J 4 bases, leaving 7 bases between the germline ends. Per the germline V gene, CDR1 is MNHNS and CDR2 is SASEGT. The CDR3 extends over 13 amino acids. CDR3 protein: CASSVSGNEKLFF. DNA for the CDR3: TGTGCCAGCAGTGTGTCTGGTAATGAAAAACTGTTTTTT.

The sample holds one count of this clonotype. The V call is TRBV28, the J call TRBJ1-5; unclear D gene. Trimming removed 2 bases from V and 6 bases from J, with 8 bases in between. Germline values: CDR1 MDHEN, CDR2 SYDVKM. There are 13 residues in the CDR3. In nucleotides, the CDR3 is TGTGCCAGCAGTTTAGGGTCGACTCAGCCCCAGCATTTT. The encoded protein is CASSLGSTQPQHF.

This chain uses TRBV5-1 with TRBJ1-2; tentative D call: TRBD1 (6 bases). The CDR3 totals 14 residues. Germline V gene lookup returns CDR1 SGHRS and CDR2 YFSETQ. V was clipped by 1 base and J by 7 bases, with 14 bases between them. The CDR3, as DNA: TGCGCCAGCAGCTTGCAGGGGCGGGGAAGTGGCTACACCTTC. This encodes CASSLQGRGSGYTF.

The chain carries TRBV11-2 and TRBJ2-7, with 8 bases identical to TRBD2. The V segment lost 5 bases and the J segment 9 bases; nucleotides outside the gene matches: 15. The CDR3 totals 15 residues. The germline V gene has CDR1 SGHAT and CDR2 FQNNGV. CDR3 sequence reads: CASSPQGLGSRLQYF. The CDR3 DNA reads TGTGCCAGCAGCCCCCAGGGACTAGGGTCACGACTGCAGTACTTC. The entire variable domain, with the rest obtained from reference TRBV11-2 and TRBJ2-7, is as follows: EAGVAQSPRYKIIEKRQSVAFWCNPISGHATLYWYQQILGQGPKLLIQFQNNGVVDDSQLPKDRFSAERLKGVDSTLKIQPAKLEDSAVYLCASSPQGLGSRLQYFGPGTRLTVT.

V is TRBV9 and J is TRBJ2-3; D gene uncertain. V was cut by 7 bases and J by 0 bases, with 12 bases left in between. Germline V gene sequence: CDR1 SGDLS, CDR2 YYNGEE. The CDR3 has 14 amino acids. The CDR3: CASGRTPSTDTQYF. CDR3 nucleotide sequence: TGTGCCAGCGGACGTACCCCTAGCACAGATACGCAGTATTTT.

The V and J genes are TRBV5-1 and TRBJ2-7, with a weak D call TRBD2 (7 bases). Germline CDR1 reads SGHRS; CDR2 reads YFSETQ. Trimming took off 4 bases at V and 2 bases at J, with 10 bases between the two ends. The CDR3 consists of 13 residues. The CDR3 is CASSDGGPYEQYF. As DNA, the CDR3 is TGCGCCAGCAGCGACGGGGGGCCCTACGAGCAGTACTTC.

The genes are TRBV29-1 and TRBJ2-5, with D maybe TRBD1 (5 bases). Trimming pared 7 bases from V and 2 bases from J, leaving 14 bases between. CDR1 and CDR2 from the germline V gene are SQVTM and ANQGSEA. The CDR3 is made up of 13 amino acids. The CDR3 is CSGGRQPQETQYF. The CDR3, as DNA: TGCAGCGGCGGAAGACAGCCGCAAGAGACCCAGTACTTC.

This clonotype was found once. The chain couples TRBV25-1 to TRBJ2-7; D gene uncertain. Germline values: CDR1 MGHDK, CDR2 SYGVNS. With 6 bases removed from V and 3 bases from J, the gap between germline ends came to 15 bases. CDR3 size: 14 residues. The CDR3 coding sequence is TGTGCCAGCAGCGGGCCCAAGACGGGCTACGAGCAGTACTTC. As protein: CASSGPKTGYEQYF.

This rearrangement joins TRBV6-1 to TRBJ2-5; D is unclear. This CDR3 has 13 amino acids. Germline-derived CDR1 and CDR2 are MNHNS and SASEGT. The V and J ends lost 2 bases and 1 base respectively, with 5 bases between them. CDR3 in DNA: TGTGCCAGCAGTGAATACATCCAAGAGACCCAGTACTTC. It yields the protein CASSEYIQETQYF.